Below are 13 T cell receptor beta chains sequenced from a single sample in a study of blood T cell repertoires in COVID-19. Assay: immunoSEQ multiplex PCR; the TCRdb copy retains only in-frame clones and omits some. The table includes roughly 79,000 clones, roughly 84% detected once. The sample was peripheral blood. The receptor set was obtained from a man in his fifties with acute or convalescent COVID-19.

The J gene is TRBJ2-6, the V gene TRBV4-2, with TRBD1 matching 7 bases. This CDR3 is built from 18 residues. Germline CDR1 LGHNA, CDR2 YNFKEQ. Trimming cost V 0 bases and J 1 base; bases outside gene matches: 6. The CDR3 is CASSQEGGPASGANVLTF. In DNA form, the CDR3 reads TGTGCCAGCAGCCAAGAAGGGGGCCCCGCTTCTGGGGCCAACGTCCTGACTTTC.

The chain links TRBV4-3 to TRBJ2-2; 11 nucleotides match TRBD1. This CDR3 is built from 14 residues. Germline trimming cut 8 bases from V and 3 bases from J; bases unmatched to any gene: 2. Germline-derived CDR1 and CDR2 are LGHNA and YSLEER. The CDR3 is CASGTGGYTGELFF. In DNA, the CDR3 is TGCGCCAGCGGGACAGGGGGTTACACCGGGGAGCTGTTTTTT.

The chain combines TRBV19 with TRBJ2-7; TRBD1 matches at 11 bases. Germline V gene data show CDR1 as LNHDA and CDR2 as SQIVND (reference sequence). The CDR3 has 15 residues. V shed 1 base, J shed 3 bases, and the junction held 2 bases outside the gene matches. CDR3 residues: CASSIVGTGGYEQYF. Here the CDR3 DNA reads TGTGCCAGTAGTATAGTGGGGACAGGGGGCTACGAGCAGTACTTC.

The rearrangement links TRBV5-6 to TRBJ1-6, with a tentative D call TRBD1 (5 bases). Trimming removed 5 bases at V and 9 bases at J, with 15 bases between. This CDR3 comprises 14 residues. The V gene's germline CDR1 is SGHDT and CDR2 YYEEEE. CDR3 sequence reads: CASSAGVAGSPLHF. As DNA, the CDR3 is TGTGCCAGCAGTGCGGGGGTGGCTGGTTCACCCCTCCACTTT.

The chain combines TRBV6-1 with TRBJ1-1; 9 nucleotides line up with TRBD1. CDR1 is MNHNS, CDR2 SASEGT, per germline. V shed 4 bases, J shed 6 bases, and the junction held 24 bases outside the gene matches. The CDR3 extends over 20 amino acids. The CDR3 sequence: CASSGRDRVVFTLPAAEAFF. The CDR3 region has the DNA TGTGCCAGCAGTGGCCGGGACAGGGTCGTTTTTACTCTCCCGGCCGCTGAAGCTTTCTTT.

This clone was counted a few times. The rearrangement links TRBV5-4 to TRBJ2-2, with 9 nucleotides matching TRBD2. The CDR3 totals 15 residues. After removal of 0 bases from V and 6 bases from J, the junction contained 3 bases not matched to a gene. In germline, CDR1 is SGHNT, CDR2 YYREEE (reference sequence). CDR3 nucleotides: TGTGCCAGCAGCTTGGGGCTAGCGGGACCCGGGGAGCTGTTTTTT. This sequence encodes CASSLGLAGPGELFF.

V is TRBV7-9 and J is TRBJ2-5; the D gene is possibly TRBD1 (6 bases). Between the trimmed V and J ends, which lost 3 bases and 5 bases, there was a span of 13 bases. Germline V gene lookup returns CDR1 SEHNR and CDR2 FQNEAQ (reference sequence). This CDR3 has 14 amino acids. The CDR3 nucleotides are TGTGCCAGCAGCTTGACAGGTGCCTCGGAGACCCAGTACTTC. Amino acids: CASSLTGASETQYF.

This clone was counted a single time. The gene calls are TRBV6-5 and TRBJ2-3; 9 bases map to TRBD2. This CDR3 has 15 amino acids. Germline assignment: CDR1 MNHEY and CDR2 SVGAGI. V gave up 0 bases and J gave up 8 bases; unmatched junction bases: 6. In DNA form, the CDR3 reads TGTGCCAGCAGTTACTCTAGCGGGGGCCGAGGTACGCAGTATTTT. Translating it yields CASSYSSGGRGTQYF.

The genes are TRBV19 and TRBJ1-4, with D perhaps TRBD1 (5 bases). The germline V gene encodes CDR1 LNHDA and CDR2 SQIVND (reference sequence). Trimming shortened V by 10 bases and J by 0 bases, and 12 bases separated the two germline ends. The CDR3 spans 14 residues. CDR3 in amino acids: CATSDRATNEKLFF. For the CDR3, the DNA is TGTGCCACCAGCGACAGAGCAACTAATGAAAAACTGTTTTTT.

This rearrangement joins TRBV27 to TRBJ1-5; 7 positions match TRBD1. This CDR3 is built from 16 residues. CDR1 MNHEY and CDR2 SMNVEV come from the germline V gene (reference sequence). V was pared by 4 bases and J by 0 bases, with 6 bases of the junction left unmatched. CDR3 bases: TGTGCCAGCAGTTCCACCGGGACAGCTAGCAATCAGCCCCAGCATTTT. Encoded protein: CASSSTGTASNQPQHF.

The V gene is TRBV27, the J gene TRBJ1-5; D is ambiguous. CDR3 length equals 14 residues. Trimming pared 5 bases from V and 2 bases from J, leaving 10 bases between. CDR1 and CDR2 (germline): MNHEY, SMNVEV (reference sequence). The CDR3 DNA follows: TGTGCCAGCAGTCTCAACGGGGGCAATCAGCCCCAGCATTTT. Translation: CASSLNGGNQPQHF.

V usage is TRBV6-2 or TRBV6-3 and J usage is TRBJ2-2, with TRBD2 identical over 8 bases. The CDR3 covers 20 residues. Germline loops: CDR1 MNHEY, CDR2 SVGEGT. V lost 3 bases, J lost 1 base, and 16 bases stayed unmatched. CDR3 bases: TGTGCCAGCAGTTATCTGTCCCTGACCGGGACTAGTAGGAACACCGGGGAGCTGTTTTTT. This gives the protein CASSYLSLTGTSRNTGELFF.

This chain uses TRBV18 with TRBJ2-7; D may be TRBD2 (6 bases). This CDR3 comprises 14 residues. The V end was cut by 5 bases, the J end by 3 bases, with 14 bases between. The germline V gene encodes CDR1 KGHSH and CDR2 LQKENI. CDR3 nucleotide sequence: TGTGCCAGCTCAGGTGAGGGAGGCCTCTACGAGCAGTACTTC. Its translation is CASSGEGGLYEQYF.